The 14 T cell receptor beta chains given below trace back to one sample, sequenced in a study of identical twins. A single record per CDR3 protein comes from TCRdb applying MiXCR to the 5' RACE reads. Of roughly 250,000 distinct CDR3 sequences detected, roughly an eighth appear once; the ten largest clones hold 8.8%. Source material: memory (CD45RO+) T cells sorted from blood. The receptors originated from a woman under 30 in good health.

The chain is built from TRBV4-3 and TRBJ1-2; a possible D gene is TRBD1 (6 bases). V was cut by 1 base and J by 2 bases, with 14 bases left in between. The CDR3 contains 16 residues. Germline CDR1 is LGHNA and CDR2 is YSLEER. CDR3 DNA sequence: TGCGCCAGCAGCCAAGTCTCAGTCGGGGGCAACTATGGCTACACCTTC. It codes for CASSQVSVGGNYGYTF.

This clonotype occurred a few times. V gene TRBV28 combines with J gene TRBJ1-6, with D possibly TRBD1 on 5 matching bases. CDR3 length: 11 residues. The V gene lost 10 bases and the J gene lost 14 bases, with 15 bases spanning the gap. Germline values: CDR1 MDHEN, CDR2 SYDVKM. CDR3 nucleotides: TGTGCCACCGCGACAGAGCAAACCCTCCACTTT. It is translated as CATATEQTLHF.

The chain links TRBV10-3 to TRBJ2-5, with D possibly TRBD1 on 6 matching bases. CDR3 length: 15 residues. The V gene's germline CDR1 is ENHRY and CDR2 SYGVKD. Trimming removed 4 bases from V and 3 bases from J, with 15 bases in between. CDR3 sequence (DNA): TGTGCCATCAGTGGGACCTACGCAGGGGAAGAGACCCAGTACTTC. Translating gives CAISGTYAGEETQYF.

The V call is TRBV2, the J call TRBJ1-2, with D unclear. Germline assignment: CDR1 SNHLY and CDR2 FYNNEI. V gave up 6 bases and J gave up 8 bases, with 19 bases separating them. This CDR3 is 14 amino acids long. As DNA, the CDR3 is TGTGCCAGCAGATTCTCGACGGACTCTGGGGGCTACACCTTC. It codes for CASRFSTDSGGYTF.

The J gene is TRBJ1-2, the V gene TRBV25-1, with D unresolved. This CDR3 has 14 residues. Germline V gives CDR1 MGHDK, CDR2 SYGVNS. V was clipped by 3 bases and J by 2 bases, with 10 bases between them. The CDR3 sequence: CASSDFRGNYGYTF. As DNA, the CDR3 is TGTGCCAGCAGTGATTTCCGGGGAAACTATGGCTACACCTTC.

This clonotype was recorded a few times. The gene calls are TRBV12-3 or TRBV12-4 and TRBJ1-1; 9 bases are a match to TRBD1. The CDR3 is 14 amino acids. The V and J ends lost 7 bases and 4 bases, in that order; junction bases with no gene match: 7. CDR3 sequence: CASTSRDRATEAFF. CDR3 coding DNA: TGTGCCAGCACCTCACGGGACAGGGCCACTGAAGCTTTCTTT.

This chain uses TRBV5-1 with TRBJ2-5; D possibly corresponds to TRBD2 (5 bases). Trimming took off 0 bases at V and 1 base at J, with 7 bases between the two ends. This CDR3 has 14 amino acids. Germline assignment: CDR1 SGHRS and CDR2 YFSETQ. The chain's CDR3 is CASSLERSQETQYF. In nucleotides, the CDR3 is TGCGCCAGCAGCTTGGAGCGGTCCCAAGAGACCCAGTACTTC.

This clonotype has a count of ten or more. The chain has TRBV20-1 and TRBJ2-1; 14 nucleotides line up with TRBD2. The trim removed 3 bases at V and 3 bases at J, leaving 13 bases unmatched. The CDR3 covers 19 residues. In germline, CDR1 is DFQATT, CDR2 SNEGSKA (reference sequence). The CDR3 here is CSARGTGTSGSMGYNEQFF. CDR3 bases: TGCAGTGCTAGGGGGACCGGGACTAGCGGGAGTATGGGCTACAATGAGCAGTTCTTC.

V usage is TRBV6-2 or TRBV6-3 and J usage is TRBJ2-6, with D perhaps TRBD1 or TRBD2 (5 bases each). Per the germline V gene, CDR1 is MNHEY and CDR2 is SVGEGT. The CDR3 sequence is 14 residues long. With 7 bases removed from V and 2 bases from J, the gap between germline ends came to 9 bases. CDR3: CASIRDAGANVLTF. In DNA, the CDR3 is TGTGCCAGCATCAGGGACGCTGGGGCCAACGTCCTGACTTTC.

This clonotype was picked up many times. For the CDR3, the DNA is TGTGCCAGCAGCGAGATGGGACAGATATATTTCTATGGCTACACCTTC. This codes for CASSEMGQIYFYGYTF. The chain carries TRBV7-2 and TRBJ1-2; the match to TRBD1 covers 7 bases. The CDR3 is made up of 16 amino acids. The germline gives CDR1 SGHTA, CDR2 FQGNSA. The V segment lost 5 bases and the J segment 4 bases; nucleotides outside the gene matches: 13.

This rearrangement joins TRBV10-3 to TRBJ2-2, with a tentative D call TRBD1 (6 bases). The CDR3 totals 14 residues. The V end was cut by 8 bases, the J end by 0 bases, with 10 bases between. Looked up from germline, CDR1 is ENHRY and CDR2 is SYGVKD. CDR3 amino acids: CAISGTTNTGELFF. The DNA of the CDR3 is TGTGCCATCTCCGGGACAACGAACACCGGGGAGCTGTTTTTT.

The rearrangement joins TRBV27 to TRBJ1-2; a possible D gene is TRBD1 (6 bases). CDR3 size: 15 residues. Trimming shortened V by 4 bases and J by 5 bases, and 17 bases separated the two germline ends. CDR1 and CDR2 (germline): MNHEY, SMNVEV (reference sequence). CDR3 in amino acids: CASSWGGAVGYGYTF. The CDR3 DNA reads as TGTGCCAGCAGTTGGGGGGGCGCGGTTGGGTATGGCTACACCTTC.

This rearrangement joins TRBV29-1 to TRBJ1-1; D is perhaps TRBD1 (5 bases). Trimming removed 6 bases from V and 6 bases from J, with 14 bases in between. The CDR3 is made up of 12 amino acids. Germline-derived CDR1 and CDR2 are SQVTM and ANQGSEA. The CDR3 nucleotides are TGCAGCGTACGAGGCCCAGGGTCTGAAGCTTTCTTT. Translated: CSVRGPGSEAFF.

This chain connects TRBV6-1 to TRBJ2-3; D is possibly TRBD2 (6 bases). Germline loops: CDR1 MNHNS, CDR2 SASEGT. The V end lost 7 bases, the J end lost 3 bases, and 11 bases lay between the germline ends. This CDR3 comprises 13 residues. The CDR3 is CASTRSGTDTQYF. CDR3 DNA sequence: TGTGCCAGCACCCGGAGCGGGACAGATACGCAGTATTTT.